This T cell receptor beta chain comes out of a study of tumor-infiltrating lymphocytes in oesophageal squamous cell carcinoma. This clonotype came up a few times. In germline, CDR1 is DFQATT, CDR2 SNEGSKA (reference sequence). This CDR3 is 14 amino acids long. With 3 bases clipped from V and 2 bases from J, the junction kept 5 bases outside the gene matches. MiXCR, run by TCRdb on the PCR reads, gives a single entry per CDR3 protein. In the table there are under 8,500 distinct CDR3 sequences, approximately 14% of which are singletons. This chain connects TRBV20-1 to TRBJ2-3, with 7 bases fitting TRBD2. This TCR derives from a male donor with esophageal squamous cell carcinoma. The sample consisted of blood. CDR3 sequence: CSASRDYNTDTQYF. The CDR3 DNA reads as TGCAGTGCTAGTCGGGACTACAACACAGATACGCAGTATTTT.